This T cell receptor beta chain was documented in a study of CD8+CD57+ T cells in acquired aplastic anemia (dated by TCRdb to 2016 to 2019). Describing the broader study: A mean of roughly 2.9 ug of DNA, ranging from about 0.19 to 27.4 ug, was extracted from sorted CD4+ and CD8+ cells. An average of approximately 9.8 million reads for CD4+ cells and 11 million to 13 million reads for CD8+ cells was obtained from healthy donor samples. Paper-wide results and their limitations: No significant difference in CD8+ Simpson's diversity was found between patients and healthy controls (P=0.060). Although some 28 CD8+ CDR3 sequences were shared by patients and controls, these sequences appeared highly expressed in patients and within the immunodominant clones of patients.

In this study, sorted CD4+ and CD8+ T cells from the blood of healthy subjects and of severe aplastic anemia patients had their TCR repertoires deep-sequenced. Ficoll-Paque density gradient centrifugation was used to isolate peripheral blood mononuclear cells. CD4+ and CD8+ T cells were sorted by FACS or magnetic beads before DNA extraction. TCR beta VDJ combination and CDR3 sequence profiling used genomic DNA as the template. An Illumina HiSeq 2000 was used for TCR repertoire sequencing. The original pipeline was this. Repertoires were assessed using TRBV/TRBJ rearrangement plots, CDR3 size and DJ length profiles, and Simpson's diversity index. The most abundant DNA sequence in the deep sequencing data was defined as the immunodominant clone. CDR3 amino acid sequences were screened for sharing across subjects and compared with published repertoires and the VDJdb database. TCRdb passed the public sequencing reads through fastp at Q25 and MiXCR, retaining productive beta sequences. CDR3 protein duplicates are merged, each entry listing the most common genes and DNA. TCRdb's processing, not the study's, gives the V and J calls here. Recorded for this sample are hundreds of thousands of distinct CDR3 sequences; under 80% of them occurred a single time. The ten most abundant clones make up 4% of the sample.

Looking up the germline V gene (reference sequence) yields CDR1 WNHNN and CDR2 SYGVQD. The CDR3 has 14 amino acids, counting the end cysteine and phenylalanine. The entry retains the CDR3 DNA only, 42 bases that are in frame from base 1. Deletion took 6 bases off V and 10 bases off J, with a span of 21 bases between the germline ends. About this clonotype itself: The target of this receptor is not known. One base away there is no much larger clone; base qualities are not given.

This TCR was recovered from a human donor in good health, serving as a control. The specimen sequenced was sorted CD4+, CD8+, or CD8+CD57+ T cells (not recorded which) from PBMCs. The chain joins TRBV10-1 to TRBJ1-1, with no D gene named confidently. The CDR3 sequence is CASSASMGTVRAFF. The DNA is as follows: TGCGCCAGCAGCGCCTCCATGGGAACGGTGAGAGCTTTCTTT.